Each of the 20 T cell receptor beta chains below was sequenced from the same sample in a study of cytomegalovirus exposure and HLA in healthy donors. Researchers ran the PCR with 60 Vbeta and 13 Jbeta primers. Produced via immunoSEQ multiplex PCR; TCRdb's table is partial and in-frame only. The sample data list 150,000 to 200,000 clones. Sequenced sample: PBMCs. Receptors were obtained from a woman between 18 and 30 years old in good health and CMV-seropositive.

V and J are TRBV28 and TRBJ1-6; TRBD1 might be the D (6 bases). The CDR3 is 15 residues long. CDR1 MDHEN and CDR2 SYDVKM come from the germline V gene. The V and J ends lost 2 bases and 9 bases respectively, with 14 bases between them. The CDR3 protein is CASSLIQGLGSPLHF. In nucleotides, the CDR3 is TGTGCCAGCAGTTTAATCCAGGGGTTGGGTTCACCCCTCCACTTT.

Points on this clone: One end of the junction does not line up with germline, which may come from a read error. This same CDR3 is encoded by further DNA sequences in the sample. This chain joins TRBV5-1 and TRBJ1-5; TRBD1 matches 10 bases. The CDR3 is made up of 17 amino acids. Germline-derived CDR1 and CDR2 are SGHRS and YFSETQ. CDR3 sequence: CASSPGTGAFGNQPQHF. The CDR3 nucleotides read TGTGCCAGCAGCCCGGGGACAGGGGCTTTTGGCAATCAGCCCCAGCATTTT.

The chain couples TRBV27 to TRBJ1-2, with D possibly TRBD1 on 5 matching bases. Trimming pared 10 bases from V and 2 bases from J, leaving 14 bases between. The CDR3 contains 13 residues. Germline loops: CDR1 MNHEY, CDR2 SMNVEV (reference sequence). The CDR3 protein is CATSGGKNYGYTF. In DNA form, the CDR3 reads TGTGCCACCTCCGGGGGGAAAAACTATGGCTACACCTTC.

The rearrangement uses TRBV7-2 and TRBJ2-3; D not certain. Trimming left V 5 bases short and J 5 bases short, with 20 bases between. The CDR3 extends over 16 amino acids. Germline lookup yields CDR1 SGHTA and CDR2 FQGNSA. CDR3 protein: CASSPRLSRKEDTQYF. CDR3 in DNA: TGTGCCAGCAGCCCTCGACTCTCCCGCAAGGAAGATACGCAGTATTTT.

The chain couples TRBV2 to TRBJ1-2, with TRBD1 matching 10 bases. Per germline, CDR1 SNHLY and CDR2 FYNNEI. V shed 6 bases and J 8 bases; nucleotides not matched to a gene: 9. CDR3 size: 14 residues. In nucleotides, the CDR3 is TGTGCCAGCAGGTACGACTGGGACAGGGGAGGCTACACCTTC. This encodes CASRYDWDRGGYTF.

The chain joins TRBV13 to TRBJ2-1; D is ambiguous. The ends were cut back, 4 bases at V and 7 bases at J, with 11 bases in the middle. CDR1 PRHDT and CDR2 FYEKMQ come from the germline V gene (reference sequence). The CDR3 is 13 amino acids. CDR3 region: CASSYQKWNEQFF. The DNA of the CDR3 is TGTGCCAGCAGCTACCAGAAGTGGAATGAGCAGTTCTTC.

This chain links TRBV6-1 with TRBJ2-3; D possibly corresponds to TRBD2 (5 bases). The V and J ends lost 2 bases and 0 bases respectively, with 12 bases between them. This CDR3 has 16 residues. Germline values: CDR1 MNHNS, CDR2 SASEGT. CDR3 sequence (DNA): TGTGCCAGCAGTGAAAGGAGGCGTGCTAGCACAGATACGCAGTATTTT. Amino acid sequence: CASSERRRASTDTQYF.

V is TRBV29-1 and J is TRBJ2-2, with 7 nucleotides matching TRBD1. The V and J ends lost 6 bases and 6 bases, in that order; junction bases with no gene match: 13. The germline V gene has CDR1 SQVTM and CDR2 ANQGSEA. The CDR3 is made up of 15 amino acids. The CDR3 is CSVGQVQGTPGELFF. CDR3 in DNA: TGCAGCGTCGGACAGGTACAGGGTACCCCCGGGGAGCTGTTTTTT.

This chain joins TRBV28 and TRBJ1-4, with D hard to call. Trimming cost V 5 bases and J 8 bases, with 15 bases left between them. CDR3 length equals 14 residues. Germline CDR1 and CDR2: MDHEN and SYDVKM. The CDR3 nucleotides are TGTGCCAGCAGTGTCAACTCAATGTCGGAAAAACTGTTTTTT. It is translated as CASSVNSMSEKLFF.

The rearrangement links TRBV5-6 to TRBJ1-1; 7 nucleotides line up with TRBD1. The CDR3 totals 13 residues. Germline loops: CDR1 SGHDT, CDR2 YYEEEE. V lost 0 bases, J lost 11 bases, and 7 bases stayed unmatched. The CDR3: CASSLGTGKGAFF. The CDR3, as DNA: TGTGCCAGCAGCTTGGGGACAGGTAAAGGGGCTTTCTTT.

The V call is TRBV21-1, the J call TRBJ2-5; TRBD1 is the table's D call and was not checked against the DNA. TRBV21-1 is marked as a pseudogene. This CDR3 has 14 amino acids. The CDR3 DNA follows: TGTGCCAGCAGCTTACAGGGGTACCAAGAGACCCAGTACTTC. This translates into CASSLQGYQETQYF.

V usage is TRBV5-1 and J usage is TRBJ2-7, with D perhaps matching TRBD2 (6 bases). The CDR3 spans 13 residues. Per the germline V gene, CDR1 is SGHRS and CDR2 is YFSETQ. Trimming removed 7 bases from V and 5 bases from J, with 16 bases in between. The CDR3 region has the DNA TGCGCCAGCGGCGGGACGATCCGGGACGAGCAGTACTTC. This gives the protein CASGGTIRDEQYF.

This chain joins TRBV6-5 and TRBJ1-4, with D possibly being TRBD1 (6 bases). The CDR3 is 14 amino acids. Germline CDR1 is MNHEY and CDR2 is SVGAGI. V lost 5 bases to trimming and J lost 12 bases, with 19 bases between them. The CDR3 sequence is CASSHGRGAPELFF. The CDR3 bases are TGTGCCAGCAGTCACGGTCGGGGGGCGCCGGAACTGTTTTTT.

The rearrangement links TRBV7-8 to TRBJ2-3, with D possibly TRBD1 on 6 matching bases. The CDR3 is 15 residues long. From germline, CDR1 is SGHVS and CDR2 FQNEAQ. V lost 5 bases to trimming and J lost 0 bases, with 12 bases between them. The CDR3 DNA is TGTGCCAGCAGCCACCGACAGGCAAGCACAGATACGCAGTATTTT. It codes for CASSHRQASTDTQYF. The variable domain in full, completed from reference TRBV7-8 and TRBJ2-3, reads GAGVSQSPRYKVAKRGQDVALRCDPISGHVSLFWYQQALGQGPEFLTYFQNEAQLDKSGLPSDRFFAERPEGSVSTLKIQRTQQEDSAVYLCASSHRQASTDTQYFGPGTRLTVL.

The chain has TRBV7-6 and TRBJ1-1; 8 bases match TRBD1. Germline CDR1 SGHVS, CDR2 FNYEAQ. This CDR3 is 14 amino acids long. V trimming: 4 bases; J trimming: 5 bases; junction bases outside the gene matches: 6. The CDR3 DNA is TGTGCCAGCAGCTCAGGACAGGGACCTACTGAAGCTTTCTTT. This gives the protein CASSSGQGPTEAFF.

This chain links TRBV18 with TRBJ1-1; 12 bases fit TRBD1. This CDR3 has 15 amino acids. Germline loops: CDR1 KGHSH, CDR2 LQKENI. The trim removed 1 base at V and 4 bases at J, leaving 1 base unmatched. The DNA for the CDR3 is TGTGCCAGCTCACCACAGGGACAGGGGGCCACTGAAGCTTTCTTT. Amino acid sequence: CASSPQGQGATEAFF.

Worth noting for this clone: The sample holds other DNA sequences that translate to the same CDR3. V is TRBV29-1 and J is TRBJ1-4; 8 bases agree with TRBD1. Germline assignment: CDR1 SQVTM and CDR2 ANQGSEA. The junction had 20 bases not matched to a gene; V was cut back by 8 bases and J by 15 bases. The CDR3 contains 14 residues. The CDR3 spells CSSDRDRTSGELFF. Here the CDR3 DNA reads TGCAGCTCAGATAGGGACAGGACCAGCGGAGAATTGTTTTTT.

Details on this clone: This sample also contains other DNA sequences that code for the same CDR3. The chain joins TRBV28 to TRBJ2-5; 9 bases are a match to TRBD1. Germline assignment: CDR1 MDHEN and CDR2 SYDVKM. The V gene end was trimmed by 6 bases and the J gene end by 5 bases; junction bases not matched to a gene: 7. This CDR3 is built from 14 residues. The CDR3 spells CASRATGGGETQYF. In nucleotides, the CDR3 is TGTGCCAGCAGGGCCACAGGGGGCGGGGAGACCCAGTACTTC.

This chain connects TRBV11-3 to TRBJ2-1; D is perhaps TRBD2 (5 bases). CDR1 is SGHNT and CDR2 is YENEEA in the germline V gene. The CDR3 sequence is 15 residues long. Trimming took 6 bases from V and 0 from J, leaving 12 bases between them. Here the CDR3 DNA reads TGTGCCAGCAGGCCCGGGGAGATCTCCTACAATGAGCAGTTCTTC. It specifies CASRPGEISYNEQFF.

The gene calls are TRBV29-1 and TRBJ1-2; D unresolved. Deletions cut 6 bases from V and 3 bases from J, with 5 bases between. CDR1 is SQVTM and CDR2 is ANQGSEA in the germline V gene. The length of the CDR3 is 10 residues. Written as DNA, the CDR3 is TGCAGCGTCTACGACTATGGCTACACCTTC. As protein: CSVYDYGYTF.